This T cell receptor (beta chain) is from a study of molecular identifiers for immune sequencing clone quantification. This clonotype turned up a few times. TCRdb recomputed calls from the PCR reads with MiXCR, one row per CDR3 protein. The repertoire consists of about 320,000 distinct CDR3 sequences, with roughly 24% occurring once and the leading ten covering 0.65% to 0.95%. Trimming pared 3 bases from V and 5 bases from J, leaving 10 bases between. The CDR3 sequence is 13 residues long. Germline V gene sequence: CDR1 LNHDA, CDR2 SQIVND (reference sequence). The receptor was derived from a human donor in good health. Some libraries in this study had Jurkat cell RNA spiked in. The sample was naive CD8+ T cells from blood, with Jurkat cell RNA spiked in. Noted subset: FACS-sorted CD8+CD4-CCR7+CD45RA+ naive T cells. This chain uses TRBV19 with TRBJ2-5; D gene ambiguous. CDR3 sequence reads: CASSIGWSETQYF. CDR3 DNA sequence: TGTGCCAGTAGTATTGGTTGGTCTGAGACCCAGTACTTC.